Below, 17 T cell receptor beta chains from the same sample are listed, as sequenced in a study of cytomegalovirus exposure and HLA in healthy donors (dated by TCRdb to 2016 to 2017). The protocol used for the library was the immunoSEQ multiplex PCR assay. The multiplex PCR relied on a mix of 60 forward primers for TCR Vbeta segments and 13 reverse primers for TCR Jbeta segments. TCRdb took this table from immuneACCESS and kept in-frame rearrangements with V and J called. Such tables lack part of the clones; where checked against another copy, unresolved V genes explain under half of the gap, and the rest is unexplained. The sample includes over 150,000 clones, with 73% observed a single time. Approximately 5.6% of the sample is held by the ten biggest clonotypes. The specimen was PBMCs. All receptors derive from a young woman in good health and CMV-seropositive.

The chain is built from TRBV7-8 and TRBJ2-7; D may be TRBD2 (6 bases). V gave up 1 base and J gave up 3 bases, with 13 bases separating them. Looked up from germline, CDR1 is SGHVS and CDR2 is FQNEAQ. The CDR3 sequence is 15 residues long. CDR3 in amino acids: CASSLVGGRNYEQYF. The DNA of the CDR3 is TGTGCCAGCAGCTTAGTTGGGGGGAGGAACTACGAGCAGTACTTC.

The chain has TRBV28 and TRBJ2-3, with D perhaps TRBD1 (6 bases). CDR3 length: 16 amino acids. Looked up from germline, CDR1 is MDHEN and CDR2 is SYDVKM. Trimming cost V 3 bases and J 2 bases, with 15 bases left between them. CDR3 sequence: CASSLSTGDPTDTQYF. DNA of the CDR3: TGTGCCAGCAGTTTGTCGACAGGTGACCCCACAGATACGCAGTATTTT.

This clone was counted a single time. The chain is built from TRBV6-1 and TRBJ1-2; D uncertain. Looked up from germline, CDR1 is MNHNS and CDR2 is SASEGT. Trimming pared 8 bases from V and 4 bases from J, leaving 17 bases between. This CDR3 has 14 residues. DNA for the CDR3: TGTGCCAGCTCACTTCGGGTGGTGGGCTATGGCTACACCTTC. Residues: CASSLRVVGYGYTF.

The chain couples TRBV7-9 to TRBJ1-2; TRBD1 aligns across 9 bases. CDR1 and CDR2 (germline): SEHNR, FQNEAQ (reference sequence). The CDR3 has 14 amino acids. Trimming removed 5 bases from V and 4 bases from J; junction bases left unmatched: 5. The CDR3 nucleotides read TGTGCCAGCAGCGGGACAGGGTGGAGCTATGGCTACACCTTC. It encodes CASSGTGWSYGYTF.

This clone was detected a few times. This chain uses TRBV2 with TRBJ2-3; the D gene is possibly TRBD1 (6 bases). This CDR3 comprises 13 residues. V lost 6 bases and J 0 bases, leaving 7 bases between the germline ends. The germline V gene encodes CDR1 SNHLY and CDR2 FYNNEI. In nucleotides, the CDR3 is TGTGCCAGCAGGGACAGTAGCACAGATACGCAGTATTTT. Encoded protein: CASRDSSTDTQYF.

The chain carries TRBV6-6 and TRBJ1-2; D not resolved. Germline loops: CDR1 MNHNY, CDR2 SVGAGI (reference sequence). Trimming left V 7 bases short and J 14 bases short, with 17 bases between. The CDR3 is made up of 11 amino acids. The CDR3 DNA is TGTGCCAGCAACCAAGTCGAGGAATGGACCTTC. Translated, it gives CASNQVEEWTF.

This clone was counted only a few times. The genes are TRBV19 and TRBJ2-2; D is perhaps TRBD1 (6 bases). V lost 2 bases to trimming and J lost 9 bases, with 7 bases between them. This CDR3 comprises 12 residues. From germline, CDR1 is LNHDA and CDR2 SQIVND (reference sequence). Here the CDR3 reads CASSIWGRELFF. In DNA, the CDR3 is TGTGCCAGTAGTATATGGGGGCGGGAGCTGTTTTTT. The full variable domain, with the rest looked up from reference TRBV19 and TRBJ2-2, is DGGITQSPKYLFRKEGQNVTLSCEQNLNHDAMYWYRQDPGQGLRLIYYSQIVNDFQKGDIAEGYSVSREKKESFPLTVTSAQKNPTAFYLCASSIWGRELFFGEGSRLTVL.

Notes on this clone: The same CDR3 is also encoded by other DNA sequences in this sample. The chain has TRBV5-1 and TRBJ2-5; tentative D call: TRBD1 (5 bases). This CDR3 comprises 13 residues. The V end lost 3 bases, the J end lost 5 bases, and 11 bases lay between the germline ends. The germline V gene has CDR1 SGHRS and CDR2 YFSETQ. This CDR3 is CASSSTGSETQYF. The CDR3 DNA follows: TGCGCCAGCAGCTCAACAGGTTCGGAGACCCAGTACTTC.

This rearrangement joins TRBV4-1 to TRBJ2-2; D is perhaps TRBD1 (6 bases). The CDR3 is 13 amino acids. Germline V gene lookup returns CDR1 MGHRA and CDR2 YSYEKL. Trimming took 3 bases from V and 6 from J, leaving 8 bases between them. The CDR3 nucleotides read TGCGCCAGCAGCCACAGGGGTTCCGGGGAGCTGTTTTTT. This translates into CASSHRGSGELFF.

This chain links TRBV6-5 with TRBJ1-1, with D maybe TRBD1 (5 bases). Germline V gives CDR1 MNHEY, CDR2 SVGAGI. V gave up 2 bases and J gave up 0 bases, with 7 bases separating them. The CDR3 is made up of 14 amino acids. CDR3 protein: CASSYRGVNTEAFF. The DNA of the CDR3 is TGTGCCAGCAGTTACAGGGGTGTGAACACTGAAGCTTTCTTT.

The chain is built from TRBV19 and TRBJ1-5, with 7 positions matching TRBD1. Germline assignment: CDR1 LNHDA and CDR2 SQIVND (reference sequence). CDR3 length: 18 residues. J gave up 0 bases and V 3 bases, and 11 bases lay outside the gene matches. The CDR3 nucleotides read TGTGCCAGTAGTATCCCGGGACAGAATTACTATAGCAATCAGCCCCAGCATTTT. This sequence encodes CASSIPGQNYYSNQPQHF.

The rearrangement links TRBV7-6 to TRBJ1-1; TRBD1 matches 7 bases. CDR3 size: 13 residues. Germline values: CDR1 SGHVS, CDR2 FNYEAQ. Trimming removed 4 bases from V and 5 bases from J; junction bases left unmatched: 4. The CDR3 loop reads CASSSTRGTEAFF. DNA for the CDR3: TGTGCCAGCAGCTCAACCAGGGGGACTGAAGCTTTCTTT.

This sequence joins TRBV7-6 and TRBJ1-4; possible D gene TRBD1, 5 bases. V was clipped by 5 bases and J by 2 bases, with 9 bases between them. The V gene's germline CDR1 is SGHVS and CDR2 FNYEAQ. The CDR3 spans 14 residues. The CDR3 nucleotides read TGTGCCAGCAGCGGGACTGACACTAATGAAAAACTGTTTTTT. Its translation is CASSGTDTNEKLFF.

The rearrangement uses TRBV19 and TRBJ1-5, with D perhaps TRBD1 (6 bases). This CDR3 contains 16 residues. V was pared by 5 bases and J by 0 bases, with 14 bases between. Looked up from germline, CDR1 is LNHDA and CDR2 is SQIVND (reference sequence). The CDR3 is CASSPPQGDSNQPQHF. DNA for the CDR3: TGTGCCAGTAGTCCCCCACAGGGTGATAGCAATCAGCCCCAGCATTTT.

V and J are TRBV11-2 and TRBJ2-1; weak D call: TRBD2 (6 bases). V was pared by 5 bases and J by 6 bases, with 11 bases between. CDR1 is SGHAT, CDR2 FQNNGV, per germline. There are 13 residues in the CDR3. In DNA, the CDR3 is TGTGCCAGCAGCCCAAGACTAGTCAATGAGCAGTTCTTC. As protein: CASSPRLVNEQFF.

The chain carries TRBV4-2 and TRBJ1-1; D not certain. The CDR3 contains 14 residues. Trimming removed 0 bases at V and 1 base at J, with 6 bases between. The germline CDR1 and CDR2 sequences are LGHNA and YNFKEQ. The CDR3 reads CASSQDAGNTEAFF. In DNA form, the CDR3 reads TGTGCCAGCAGCCAAGATGCCGGGAACACTGAAGCTTTCTTT.

This chain connects TRBV27 to TRBJ2-7, with D perhaps matching TRBD2 (5 bases). From germline, CDR1 is MNHEY and CDR2 SMNVEV (reference sequence). The CDR3 has 15 residues. Trimming removed 5 bases at V and 1 base at J, with 15 bases between. CDR3 DNA: TGTGCCAGCAGTAGGGCGGCGGGCGGGTCCTACGAGCAGTACTTC. Translation gives CASSRAAGGSYEQYF.